The clone carrying this T cell receptor beta chain turned up a few times. Antigen unknown. This table comes from immunoSEQ multiplex PCR, and its TCRdb copy is limited to in-frame clones, with some not included. The data contain tens of thousands of clones, 70% to 80% of them singletons. The sort gate was single viable CD3+CD4+CD8-CD45RO+ cells for memory CD4+ T cells. Per the germline V gene, CDR1 is MGHDK and CDR2 is SYGVNS. The CDR3 has 14 amino acids. Trimming shortened V by 6 bases and J by 7 bases, and 15 bases separated the two germline ends. These data come from a study of memory CD4+ T cells and cytomegalovirus serostatus. Study findings and constraints: The CMV-associated TCR signature appears largely within the CD4+ memory repertoire. A US-trained random forest predicted CMV serostatus with median AUC roughly 0.91.

The sequenced material came from memory CD4+ T cells from blood. The clonotype was recovered from an adult in good health and CMV-seronegative. This rearrangement joins TRBV25-1 to TRBJ1-4; no clear D gene. CDR3 protein: CASRPHEAVEKLFF. The CDR3 region has the DNA TGTGCCAGCAGGCCCCACGAGGCAGTTGAAAAACTGTTTTTT. The complete variable domain, with remaining parts taken from reference TRBV25-1 and TRBJ1-4, reads EADIYQTPRYLVIGTGKKITLECSQTMGHDKMYWYQQDPGMELHLIHYSYGVNSTEKGDLSSESTVSRIRTEHFPLTLESARPSHTSQYLCASRPHEAVEKLFFGSGTQLSVL.